Listed here are 2 T cell receptor beta chains from one sample, sequenced in a study of beta chain features in type 1 diabetes. Study-wide results and limits: In all four CD4+ subsets, TCRB CDR3 length was significantly, moderately reduced in type 1 diabetes.

Which antigens these TCRs recognize remains unknown. Reverse transcription of all isolated RNA meant that expressed TCRB transcripts were sequenced. Produced via immunoSEQ multiplex PCR; TCRdb's table is partial and in-frame only. The sample consists of almost 350,000 clones, around 8.5% of them appearing once. The sample consisted of central memory CD4+ T cells from blood. The receptors were gathered from a man aged 25-45 years with type 1 diabetes.

Regarding this clone: Other DNA sequences in the sample encode the same CDR3. The chain joins TRBV27 to TRBJ2-7, with D possibly being TRBD1 or TRBD2 (6 bases each). Germline CDR1 is MNHEY and CDR2 is SMNVEV (reference sequence). V gave up 3 bases and J gave up 1 base, with 10 bases separating them. The CDR3 runs 14 residues. CDR3 in amino acids: CASSLRGVSYEQYF. For the CDR3, the DNA is TGTGCCAGCAGTTTGAGGGGGGTTTCCTACGAGCAGTACTTC.

This clone was seen more than once but under ten times. J is TRBJ1-5 and V is TRBV6-1, with 9 nucleotides matching TRBD1. The CDR3 has 14 amino acids. CDR1 is MNHNS and CDR2 is SASEGT in the germline V gene. V shed 4 bases, J shed 2 bases, and the junction held 0 bases outside the gene matches. DNA for the CDR3: TGTGCCAGCAGTGGGACAGGGGGCAATCAGCCCCAGCATTTT. Its protein product is CASSGTGGNQPQHF.